Here is one TCR beta chain with its context. Its target is unknown. This entry is derived from a study of cytomegalovirus exposure and HLA in healthy donors. Broader study findings: TCR beta V- and J-gene trimming was later associated with a missense DCLRE1C variant. Presence/absence analyses rested on an assumption that sequencing depth was roughly uniform across donors. A later analysis revealed that TCR association rates differed between HLA loci, peaking at DRB1 and bottoming out at HLA-C. Diagnosis of cytomegalovirus status made by the classifier reportedly showed high specificity and sensitivity.

Per the germline V gene, CDR1 is MGHRA and CDR2 is YSYEKL. The CDR3 runs to 15 residues. With 0 bases removed from V and 13 bases from J, the gap between germline ends came to 18 bases. Primers: 60 Vbeta forward and 13 Jbeta reverse. Profiling relied on immunoSEQ multiplex PCR, and the TCRdb table lists in-frame clones only, not all of them. This table has about 170,000 clones, around 83% appearing once. Specimen: PBMCs. The receptor was derived from a man aged 30 to 45 in good health and CMV-seropositive. The chain employs TRBV4-1 and TRBJ2-2, with D unclear. CDR3 coding DNA: TGCGCCAGCAGCCAAGACCCGCTAACCCCTACGGGGCTGTTTTTT. Translation gives CASSQDPLTPTGLFF.